This T cell receptor beta chain is drawn from a study of blood T cell repertoires in COVID-19 (dated by TCRdb to the early 2020s). Notes on the research overall: Samples from collaborators originated in the United States, Italy and Spain and spanned both the acute and convalescent phases of COVID-19. Where available, HLA class I and class II types were taken from metadata supplied by the sample provider and were not determined by assay-based typing. The prospective study material was composed of cDNA or gDNA derived from T cells, B-cell-depleted T cells, or PBMCs. The repertoires were made available in a free public database intended to serve as a resource for research on the immune response to SARS-CoV-2. The dataset comprised deeply sampled blood TCRbeta repertoires from subjects exposed to, actively infected with, or recovered from COVID-19. Samples came from the ongoing ImmuneRACE study (first 160 participants) plus 1,254 subjects from 6 global collaborators. The sample metadata nearly always contained a de-identified subject ID, COVID-19 status, age in years and sex. The paper as a whole reports these results and caveats: Clinical and demographic metadata were provided uncurated, with the amount varying by source and participant.

TCRbeta CDR3 regions were amplified from genomic DNA using the immunoSEQ Assay, a bias-controlled multiplex PCR. As for the authors' bioinformatics: Within the assay, amplification of reference gene primers was used to estimate how many nucleated cells each sample contained. To quantify the absolute abundance of each unique TCRbeta CDR3 rearrangement, sequence reads were collapsed and filtered. For each sample, productive Simpson clonality was calculated as the square root of Simpson's diversity index across productive rearrangements. The table was pulled from immuneACCESS by TCRdb, which kept in-frame rearrangements only. Such tables lose some clones; where checked, under half of the loss comes from unresolved V genes, and the rest has no known cause. V, J and clone size are those of that table, while D and trimming were read from the DNA. The sample profile shows some 90,000 clones; approximately 82% of them were found once. The ten largest make up roughly 11% of the sample.

Each collaborating institution followed its own protocols to collect whole blood in K2EDTA tubes. For TCRbeta analysis, collaborators shipped samples as frozen whole blood, isolated PBMCs, or DNA extracted from either of those sample types. About this clone itself: It lacks a known antigen. Per-nucleotide qualities are absent, and no much larger clonotype sits a single base away.

Measured from the cysteine to the phenylalanine, the CDR3 is 12 residues long. Only the CDR3 DNA stays, 36 bases, in frame from base 1. A distance of 7 bases separates the germline ends of V and J, which lose 4 bases and 9 bases respectively. Per the germline V gene, MNHEY is the CDR1 and SVGAGI is the CDR2. The chain was built from TRBV6-5 and TRBJ1-6, with TRBD1 perhaps the D gene, on 5 matching bases. The sample comprised peripheral blood. This receptor was identified in a man between 65 and 85 years old with active or convalescent COVID-19. The nucleotides are TGTGCCAGCAGTTGGAGGGGTTCACCCCTCCACTTT. This is translated as CASSWRGSPLHF.